A selection of T cell receptor beta chains follows, all from one sample in a study of radiotherapy plus CTLA-4 blockade in lung cancer. TCRdb keeps only in-frame clones here, not all; method: immunoSEQ multiplex PCR. The data show about 98,000 clones, about 91% seen once. This specimen was peripheral blood, taken from a patient treated with radiotherapy plus ipilimumab. These receptors were taken from a human donor with non-small cell lung cancer that progressed on radiotherapy plus ipilimumab. Each CDR3 is given with its conserved first and last residue. The D gene is left open where the match is weak. Rows give clone size only sometimes, using once, few, many, or a class for an expanded clone.

clone_size: .; d_call: TRBD1; v_call: TRBV2; j_call: TRBJ1-5; cdr3_nt: TGTGCCAGCAGCCCCAGGGGGCGCGATCAGCCCCAGCATTTT; cdr3_aa: CASSPRGRDQPQHF
clone_size: .; d_call: .; v_call: TRBV2; j_call: TRBJ2-3; cdr3_nt: TGTGCCGGGGAACGGGACAACACAGATACGCAGTATTTT; cdr3_aa: CAGERDNTDTQYF
clone_size: .; d_call: .; v_call: TRBV6-1; j_call: TRBJ2-3; cdr3_nt: TGTGCCAGCACCCAGGTCCGCGGGTACACAGATACGCAGTATTTT; cdr3_aa: CASTQVRGYTDTQYF
clone_size: once; d_call: .; v_call: TRBV18; j_call: TRBJ1-1; cdr3_nt: TGTGCCAGCTCACTCGCCAGCGATGGCACTGAAGCTTTCTTT; cdr3_aa: CASSLASDGTEAFF
clone_size: once; d_call: .; v_call: TRBV19; j_call: TRBJ2-3; cdr3_nt: TGTGCCAGTAGTCTAACTACTCCGGGCACAGATACGCAGTATTTT; cdr3_aa: CASSLTTPGTDTQYF
clone_size: few; d_call: .; v_call: TRBV2; j_call: TRBJ2-1; cdr3_nt: TGTGCCAGCAGTGAAGCCCTCGGGCAGTTCTTC; cdr3_aa: CASSEALGQFF
clone_size: few; d_call: TRBD2; v_call: TRBV5-1; j_call: TRBJ2-7; cdr3_nt: TGCGCCAGCAGCTTTACTAGCGGGTACGAGCAGTACTTC; cdr3_aa: CASSFTSGYEQYF
clone_size: .; d_call: .; v_call: TRBV7-6; j_call: TRBJ1-1; cdr3_nt: TGTGCCAGCAGCTTAGGGGGGGTAGGGAACACTGAAGCTTTCTTT; cdr3_aa: CASSLGGVGNTEAFF
clone_size: .; d_call: .; v_call: TRBV9; j_call: TRBJ2-7; cdr3_nt: TGTGCCAGCAGCGAACAGGGAACCGGAGGATACGAGCAGTACTTC; cdr3_aa: CASSEQGTGGYEQYF
clone_size: once; d_call: .; v_call: TRBV18; j_call: TRBJ1-1; cdr3_nt: TGTGCCAGCTCATCACAGGGATGGGGTCGGACTGAAGCTTTCTTT; cdr3_aa: CASSSQGWGRTEAFF
clone_size: .; d_call: .; v_call: TRBV5-4; j_call: TRBJ1-1; cdr3_nt: TGTGCCAGCAGCTTGGTTAGAGGAGGGGCTGAAGCTTTCTTT; cdr3_aa: CASSLVRGGAEAFF
clone_size: .; d_call: .; v_call: TRBV29-1; j_call: TRBJ1-1; cdr3_nt: TGCAGCGTCCTACAGAGTATGAACACTGAAGCTTTCTTT; cdr3_aa: CSVLQSMNTEAFF
clone_size: .; d_call: TRBD2; v_call: TRBV14; j_call: TRBJ2-1; cdr3_nt: TGTGCCAGCAGCCAAGTATACCCGGCTAGCGGGAGGGATGAGCAGTTCTTC; cdr3_aa: CASSQVYPASGRDEQFF
clone_size: few; d_call: TRBD1; v_call: TRBV4-2; j_call: TRBJ2-1; cdr3_nt: TGTGCCAGCAGCGAGATGGACAGGGACGGCGGCAATGAGCAGTTCTTC; cdr3_aa: CASSEMDRDGGNEQFF
clone_size: .; d_call: TRBD2; v_call: TRBV9; j_call: TRBJ2-7; cdr3_nt: TGTGCCAGCAGCGTCGGACTAGCGGGAGCCGAGCAGTACTTC; cdr3_aa: CASSVGLAGAEQYF
clone_size: .; d_call: .; v_call: TRBV5-1; j_call: TRBJ1-4; cdr3_nt: TGCGCCAGCAGCTTTGGACCGTCAACTAATGAAAAACTGTTTTTT; cdr3_aa: CASSFGPSTNEKLFF
clone_size: .; d_call: .; v_call: TRBV6-6; j_call: TRBJ1-6; cdr3_nt: TGTGCCAGCTCGGGGGGGAGCTCCTATAATTCACCCCTCCACTTT; cdr3_aa: CASSGGSSYNSPLHF
clone_size: .; d_call: TRBD1; v_call: TRBV14; j_call: TRBJ2-7; cdr3_nt: TGTGCCAGCAGCCAACGGGGACAGACCTACGAGCAGTACTTC; cdr3_aa: CASSQRGQTYEQYF
clone_size: .; d_call: .; v_call: TRBV18; j_call: TRBJ1-2; cdr3_nt: TGTGCCAGCTCTCCGGGGGAGCACTATGGCTACACCTTC; cdr3_aa: CASSPGEHYGYTF
clone_size: .; d_call: TRBD1; v_call: TRBV2; j_call: TRBJ1-5; cdr3_nt: TGTGCCAGCAGGGGATACAGGGGTATGATCAATCAGCCCCAGCATTTT; cdr3_aa: CASRGYRGMINQPQHF
clone_size: .; d_call: TRBD1; v_call: TRBV5-6; j_call: TRBJ1-5; cdr3_nt: TGTGCCAGCAGCGCGACAGGGAGGGGGAATCAGCCCCAGCATTTT; cdr3_aa: CASSATGRGNQPQHF
clone_size: .; d_call: .; v_call: TRBV27; j_call: TRBJ1-1; cdr3_nt: TGTGCCAGCATCCTAGTAGGGGGGGAAGCTGAAGCTTTCTTT; cdr3_aa: CASILVGGEAEAFF
clone_size: .; d_call: .; v_call: TRBV6-1; j_call: TRBJ1-3; cdr3_nt: TGTGCCAGCAGTTTCGGGGGGCGCGGAAACACCATATATTTT; cdr3_aa: CASSFGGRGNTIYF
clone_size: .; d_call: .; v_call: TRBV6-5; j_call: TRBJ2-5; cdr3_nt: TGTGCCAGCAGTTACTCATCGGCAAGTCAAGAGACCCAGTACTTC; cdr3_aa: CASSYSSASQETQYF
clone_size: .; d_call: .; v_call: TRBV2; j_call: TRBJ2-7; cdr3_nt: TGTGCCAGCCTTTCGGCCGGCCCCTCCTACGAGCAGTACTTC; cdr3_aa: CASLSAGPSYEQYF
clone_size: once; d_call: .; v_call: TRBV5-4; j_call: TRBJ2-7; cdr3_nt: TGTGCCAGCAGCTACGGGACTTTCGAGCAGTACTTC; cdr3_aa: CASSYGTFEQYF